These T cell receptor beta chains were read from a single sample in a study of identifying expanded T cells in peripheral blood. Here immunoSEQ multiplex PCR was the method, and the copy in TCRdb shows in-frame clones only, minus some. The sample lists over 100,000 clones, roughly nine tenths occurring once. Sequences were obtained from blood. The receptors shown here come from a person aged 18-70 years in good health. CDR3s include the opening cysteine and the closing phenylalanine or tryptophan. A D gene is named only where the DNA matches it firmly. The size of a clone is reported for some rows only, either as once, few or many, or as a class for expanded clones.

>TRBJ1-2|TRBV18|few|-
CASSPPGGSNYGYTF
TGTGCCAGCTCACCACCGGGGGGATCTAACTATGGCTACACCTTC
>TRBJ1-2|TRBV9|-|TRBD1
CASSAVQGDHYGYTF
TGTGCCAGCAGCGCCGTACAGGGGGATCACTATGGCTACACCTTC
>TRBJ1-2|TRBV6-1|few|TRBD1
CASRGDSGYGYTF
TGTGCCAGCAGGGGGGACAGCGGTTACGGCTACACCTTC
>TRBJ1-5|TRBV4-1|-|-
CASSQEALAGEFQPQHF
TGCGCCAGCAGCCAAGAGGCTCTGGCGGGGGAATTTCAGCCCCAGCATTTT
>TRBJ1-3|TRBV2|-|TRBD1
CASLQGAGNTIYF
TGTGCCAGCTTACAGGGGGCAGGAAACACCATATATTTT
>TRBJ1-2|TRBV18|-|-
CASSPPEPSMGGYTF
TGTGCCAGCTCACCACCCGAGCCCAGCATGGGGGGCTACACCTTC
>TRBJ2-7|TRBV4-2|-|-
CASSQENREYEQYF
TGTGCCAGCAGCCAAGAGAATAGGGAGTACGAGCAGTACTTC
>TRBJ1-1|TRBV25-1|-|TRBD1
CASRDRAYTEAFF
TGTGCCAGCAGGGACAGGGCGTACACTGAAGCTTTCTTT
>TRBJ2-1|TRBV5-1|-|-
CASSTDNQGYNEQFF
TGCGCCAGCAGCACGGATAATCAGGGGTACAATGAGCAGTTCTTC
>TRBJ2-7|TRBV6-6|-|-
CASLSEPYEQYF
TGTGCCAGCCTATCAGAACCCTACGAGCAGTACTTC
>TRBJ1-2|TRBV6-1|many|-
CASTPGGGGYGYTF
TGTGCCAGCACCCCGGGGGGGGGCGGCTATGGCTACACCTTC
>TRBJ1-1|TRBV5-4|-|-
CASSGTAYTEAFF
TGTGCCAGCAGTGGGACGGCTTACACTGAAGCTTTCTTT
>TRBJ2-2|TRBV4-3|-|TRBD1
CASRPGTGLWDPGELFF
TGCGCCAGCAGACCCGGGACAGGGCTTTGGGATCCCGGGGAGCTGTTTTTT
>TRBJ2-1|TRBV6-1|-|TRBD2
CASGPSGGNEQFF
TGTGCCAGCGGGCCTAGCGGGGGGAATGAGCAGTTCTTC
>TRBJ1-3|TRBV6-1|-|-
CASRVQGMMNTIYF
TGTGCCAGCAGGGTACAGGGTATGATGAACACCATATATTTT
>TRBJ2-3|TRBV5-1|-|-
CASSPGQDTDTQYF
TGCGCCAGCAGCCCGGGACAAGACACAGATACGCAGTATTTT
>TRBJ1-1|TRBV4-1|-|-
CASSQGLGGTEAFF
TGCGCCAGCAGCCAAGGACTAGGGGGCACTGAAGCTTTCTTT
>TRBJ1-5|TRBV28|-|-
CASSSPVDQPQHF
TGTGCCAGCAGTTCCCCTGTGGATCAGCCCCAGCATTTT
>TRBJ2-3|TRBV7-2|-|TRBD1
CASSLEQGTDTQYF
TGTGCCAGCAGCTTAGAACAGGGGACAGATACGCAGTATTTT
>TRBJ2-1|TRBV19|-|TRBD2
CASSWTGTSGRGDEQFF
TGTGCCAGTAGTTGGACGGGGACTAGCGGGAGAGGCGATGAGCAGTTCTTC
>TRBJ2-7|TRBV5-4|-|-
CASSLFQGTLGPHEQYF
TGTGCCAGCAGCTTGTTCCAAGGGACATTGGGTCCCCACGAGCAGTACTTC
>TRBJ1-1|TRBV10-3|-|-
CAMAPDAGFGEAFF
TGTGCCATGGCGCCCGATGCAGGGTTTGGTGAAGCTTTCTTT
>TRBJ1-3|TRBV19|-|-
CAMDGPSGNTIYF
TGTGCAATGGACGGACCGTCTGGAAACACCATATATTTT
>TRBJ1-1|TRBV13|-|-
CASSIAVNTEAFF
TGTGCCAGCAGCATCGCAGTGAACACTGAAGCTTTCTTT
>TRBJ1-5|TRBV19|-|TRBD1
CASRQGAFNQPQHF
TGTGCCAGTAGACAGGGGGCTTTTAATCAGCCCCAGCATTTT
>TRBJ2-3|TRBV5-1|-|-
CASSSGDISSTDTQYF
TGCGCCAGCAGTTCAGGAGACATCTCTAGCACAGATACGCAGTATTTT
>TRBJ1-2|TRBV7-3|-|TRBD1
CASSPQTGTLYGYTF
TGTGCCAGCAGCCCCCAGACAGGGACCCTCTATGGCTACACCTTC
>TRBJ1-4|TRBV15|many|-
CATREGLGNEKLFF
TGTGCCACCAGGGAGGGGTTGGGTAATGAAAAACTGTTTTTT
>TRBJ2-6|TRBV19|-|-
CASSPDALWGANVLTF
TGTGCCAGTAGTCCAGACGCTCTTTGGGGGGCCAACGTCCTGACTTTC
>TRBJ2-7|TRBV4-3|-|-
CASSQDLGSYEQYF
TGCGCCAGCAGCCAAGATCTAGGCAGCTACGAGCAGTACTTC
>TRBJ1-6|TRBV2|-|TRBD1
CARGTGYSPLHF
TGTGCCAGAGGGACAGGGTATTCACCCCTCCACTTT
>TRBJ2-3|TRBV7-8|-|-
CASSLGVWGRGVNTQYF
TGTGCCAGCAGCTTAGGGGTTTGGGGCAGGGGAGTCAATACGCAGTATTTT
>TRBJ2-2|TRBV7-7|-|-
CASSSMPPRANTGELFF
TGTGCCAGCAGCTCAATGCCCCCCCGCGCGAACACCGGGGAGCTGTTTTTT
>TRBJ2-5|TRBV5-4|-|TRBD1
CASSLPGQGQETQYF
TGTGCCAGCAGCCTTCCGGGACAGGGCCAAGAGACCCAGTACTTC
>TRBJ2-7|TRBV6-5|once|-
CASTSRGGHYEQYF
TGTGCCAGCACTTCGAGGGGCGGCCACTACGAGCAGTACTTC
>TRBJ2-5|TRBV5-4|-|TRBD2
CASSVGTSGHQKTQYF
TGTGCCAGCAGCGTAGGGACTAGCGGGCATCAAAAGACCCAGTACTTC
>TRBJ1-2|TRBV28|once|-
CASSLITSSGYTF
TGTGCCAGCAGCCTCATAACATCCTCTGGCTACACCTTC
>TRBJ2-4|TRBV28|-|-
CASSFVAKNIQYF
TGTGCCAGCAGTTTTGTAGCCAAAAACATTCAGTACTTC
>TRBJ2-7|TRBV18|few|-
CASSANYEQYF
TGTGCCAGCTCAGCGAACTACGAGCAGTACTTC
>TRBJ2-2|TRBV5-8|once|TRBD1
CASSPGQVTGELFF
TGTGCCAGCAGCCCAGGACAGGTTACCGGGGAGCTGTTTTTT
>TRBJ1-1|TRBV10-3|-|-
CAISDANTEAFF
TGTGCCATCAGTGATGCGAACACTGAAGCTTTCTTT